Below, one T cell receptor beta chain is given with its context. The antigen remains unidentified. The data are from a study of CXCR3-negative and CXCR3-positive naive CD8 T cells. Study results and limitations: Partial loss of CXCR3 expression followed cryopreservation; most assays used fresh PBMCs. TCR interaction strength was inferred from TRB CDR3 physicochemistry, as CD5 matched across naive subsets. Comparably high diversity was seen in both naive subsets, and much lower diversity in memory CD8+ cells. Naive CXCR3-positive cells had TRB CDR3s more hydrophobic than those of CXCR3-negative naive cells.

There are 17 residues in the CDR3. Per germline, CDR1 SNHLY and CDR2 FYNNEI. Carrying UMI labels, the TRB cDNA libraries were prepared through 5' RACE. TCRdb re-called the 5' RACE reads, yielding one record per CDR3 amino acid sequence without DNA. Its table lists around 61,000 distinct CDR3 sequences. The V gene is TRBV2, the J gene TRBJ2-6. Sequenced input: naive CXCR3+ CD8+ T cells from blood. Subset of the sample: CD45RO-CCR7+CD27+CD95- naive CD8+ T cells expressing CXCR3 (TNR3+). The receptor comes from a human donor in good health. Some clones in this sample may be carry-over from other donors' samples. The CDR3: CASSQYRQLSGANVLTF.